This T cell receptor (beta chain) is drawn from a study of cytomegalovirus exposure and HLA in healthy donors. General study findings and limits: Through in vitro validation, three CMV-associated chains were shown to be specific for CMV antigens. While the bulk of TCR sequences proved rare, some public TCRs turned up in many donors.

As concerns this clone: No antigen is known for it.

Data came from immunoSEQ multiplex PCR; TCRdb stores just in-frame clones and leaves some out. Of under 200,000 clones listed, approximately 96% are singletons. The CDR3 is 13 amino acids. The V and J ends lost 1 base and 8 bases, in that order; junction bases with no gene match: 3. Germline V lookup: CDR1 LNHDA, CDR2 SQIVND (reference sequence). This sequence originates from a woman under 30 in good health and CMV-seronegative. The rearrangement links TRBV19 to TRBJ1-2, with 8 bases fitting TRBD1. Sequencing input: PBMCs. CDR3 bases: TGTGCCAGTAGTATAGGGACAGGGCGCGGCTACACCTTC. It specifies CASSIGTGRGYTF.